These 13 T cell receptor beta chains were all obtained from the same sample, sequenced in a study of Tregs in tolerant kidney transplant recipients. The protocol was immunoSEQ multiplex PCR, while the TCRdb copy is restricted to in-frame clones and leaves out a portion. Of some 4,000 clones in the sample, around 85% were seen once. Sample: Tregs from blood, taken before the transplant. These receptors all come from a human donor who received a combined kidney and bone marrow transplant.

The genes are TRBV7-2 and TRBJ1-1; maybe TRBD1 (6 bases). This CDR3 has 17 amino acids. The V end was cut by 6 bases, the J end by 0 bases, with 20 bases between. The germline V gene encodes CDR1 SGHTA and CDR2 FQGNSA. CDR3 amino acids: CASRSAGVQGLNTEAFF. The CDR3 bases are TGTGCCAGCAGATCCGCCGGGGTTCAGGGGTTGAACACTGAAGCTTTCTTT.

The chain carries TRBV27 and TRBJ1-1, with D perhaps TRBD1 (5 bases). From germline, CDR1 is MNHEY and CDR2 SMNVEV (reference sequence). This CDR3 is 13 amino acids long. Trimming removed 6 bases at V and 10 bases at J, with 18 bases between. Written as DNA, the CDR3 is TGTGCCAGCAGCATCGGACGGGTGGGGCGAGCTTTCTTT. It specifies CASSIGRVGRAFF.

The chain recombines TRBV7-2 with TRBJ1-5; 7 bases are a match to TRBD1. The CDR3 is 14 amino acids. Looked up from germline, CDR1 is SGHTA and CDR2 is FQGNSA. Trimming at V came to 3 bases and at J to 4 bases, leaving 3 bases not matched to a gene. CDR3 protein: CASSFTGVNQPQHF. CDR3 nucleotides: TGTGCCAGCAGCTTTACAGGGGTGAATCAGCCCCAGCATTTT.

The CDR3 DNA reads as TGCAGCGTTGAGGGGACTAGCGGGATGGACAATGAGCAGTTCTTC. The encoded protein is CSVEGTSGMDNEQFF. This rearrangement joins TRBV29-1 to TRBJ2-1, with 13 bases that match TRBD2. Germline V gene lookup returns CDR1 SQVTM and CDR2 ANQGSEA. The junction had 4 bases not matched to a gene; V was cut back by 3 bases and J by 5 bases. The CDR3 contains 15 residues.

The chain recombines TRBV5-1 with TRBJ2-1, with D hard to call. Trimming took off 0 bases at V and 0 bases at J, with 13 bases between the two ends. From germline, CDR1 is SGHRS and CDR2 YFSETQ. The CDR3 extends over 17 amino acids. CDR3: CASSLVVESFSYNEQFF. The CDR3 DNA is TGCGCCAGCAGCTTGGTGGTAGAATCCTTCTCCTACAATGAGCAGTTCTTC.

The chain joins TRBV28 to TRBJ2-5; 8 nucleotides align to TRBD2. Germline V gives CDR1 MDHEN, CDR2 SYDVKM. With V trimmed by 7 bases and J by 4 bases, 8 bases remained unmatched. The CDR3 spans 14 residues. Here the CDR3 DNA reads TGTGCCAGCACTCGGGGGGGGCAGGGAGAGACCCAGTACTTC. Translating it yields CASTRGGQGETQYF.

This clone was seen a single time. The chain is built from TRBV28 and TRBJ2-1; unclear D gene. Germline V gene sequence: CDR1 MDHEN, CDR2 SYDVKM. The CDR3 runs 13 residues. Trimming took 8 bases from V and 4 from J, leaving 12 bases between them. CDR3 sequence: CASGGVTYNEQFF. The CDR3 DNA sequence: TGTGCCAGCGGCGGAGTCACTTACAATGAGCAGTTCTTC. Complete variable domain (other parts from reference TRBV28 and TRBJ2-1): DVKVTQSSRYLVKRTGEKVFLECVQDMDHENMFWYRQDPGLGLRLIYFSYDVKMKEKGDIPEGYSVSREKKERFSLILESASTNQTSMYLCASGGVTYNEQFFGPGTRLTVL.

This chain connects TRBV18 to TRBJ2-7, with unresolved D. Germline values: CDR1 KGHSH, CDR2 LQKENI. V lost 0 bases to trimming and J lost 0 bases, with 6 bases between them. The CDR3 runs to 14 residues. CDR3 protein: CASSPPESSYEQYF. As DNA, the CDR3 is TGTGCCAGCTCACCACCGGAGAGCTCCTACGAGCAGTACTTC.

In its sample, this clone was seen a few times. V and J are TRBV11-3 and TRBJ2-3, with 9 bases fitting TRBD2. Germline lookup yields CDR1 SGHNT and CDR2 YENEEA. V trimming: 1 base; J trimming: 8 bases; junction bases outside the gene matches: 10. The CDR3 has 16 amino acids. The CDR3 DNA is TGTGCCAGCAGCTTAGGGGCTAGCGGGACATTTGGTACGCAGTATTTT. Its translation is CASSLGASGTFGTQYF.

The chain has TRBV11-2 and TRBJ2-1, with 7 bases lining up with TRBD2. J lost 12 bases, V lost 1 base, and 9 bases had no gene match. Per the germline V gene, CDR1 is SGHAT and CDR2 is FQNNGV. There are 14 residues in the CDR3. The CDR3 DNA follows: TGTGCCAGCAGCTTAGCTCACCGGGAGGCCGGGCAGTTCTTC. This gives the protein CASSLAHREAGQFF.

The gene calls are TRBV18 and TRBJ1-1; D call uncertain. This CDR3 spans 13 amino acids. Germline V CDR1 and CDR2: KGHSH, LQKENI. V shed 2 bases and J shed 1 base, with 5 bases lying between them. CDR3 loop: CASSPAGNTEAFF. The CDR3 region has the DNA TGTGCCAGCTCACCAGCGGGGAACACTGAAGCTTTCTTT.

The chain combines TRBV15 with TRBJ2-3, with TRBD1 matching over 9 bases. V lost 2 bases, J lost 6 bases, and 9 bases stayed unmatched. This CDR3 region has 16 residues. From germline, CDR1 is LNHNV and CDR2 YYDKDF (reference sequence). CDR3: CATSRFLGQGTDTQYF. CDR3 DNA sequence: TGTGCCACCAGCAGATTCCTGGGACAGGGAACGGATACGCAGTATTTT.

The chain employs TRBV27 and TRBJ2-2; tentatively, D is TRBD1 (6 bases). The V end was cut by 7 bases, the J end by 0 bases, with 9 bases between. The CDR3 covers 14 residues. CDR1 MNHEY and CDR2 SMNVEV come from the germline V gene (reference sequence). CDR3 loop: CASTRTANTGELFF. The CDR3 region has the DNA TGTGCCAGCACCCGGACAGCGAACACCGGGGAGCTGTTTTTT.